This entry is about one T cell receptor (beta chain). These data originate in a study of identical twins. Template switching introduced a universal primer site, and the cDNA bore unique molecular identifiers. TCRdb recomputed calls from the 5' RACE reads with MiXCR, one row per CDR3 protein. The repertoire consists of approximately 620,000 distinct CDR3 sequences, with around 8.6% occurring once and the leading ten covering around 0.98%. V gave up 0 bases and J gave up 5 bases; unmatched junction bases: 6. From germline, CDR1 is MNHEY and CDR2 SVGAGI. The CDR3 consists of 15 residues. Another study also made use of these data, one on yellow fever vaccine responses in identical twins.

Sequencing was performed on PBMCs. The chain uses TRBV6-5 and TRBJ2-7; TRBD1 agrees at 8 bases. The source is a woman aged 18-29 years in good health. Written as DNA, the CDR3 is TGTGCCAGCAGTTACTCACCGGACAGGGCCGACGAGCAGTACTTC. Encoded protein: CASSYSPDRADEQYF.